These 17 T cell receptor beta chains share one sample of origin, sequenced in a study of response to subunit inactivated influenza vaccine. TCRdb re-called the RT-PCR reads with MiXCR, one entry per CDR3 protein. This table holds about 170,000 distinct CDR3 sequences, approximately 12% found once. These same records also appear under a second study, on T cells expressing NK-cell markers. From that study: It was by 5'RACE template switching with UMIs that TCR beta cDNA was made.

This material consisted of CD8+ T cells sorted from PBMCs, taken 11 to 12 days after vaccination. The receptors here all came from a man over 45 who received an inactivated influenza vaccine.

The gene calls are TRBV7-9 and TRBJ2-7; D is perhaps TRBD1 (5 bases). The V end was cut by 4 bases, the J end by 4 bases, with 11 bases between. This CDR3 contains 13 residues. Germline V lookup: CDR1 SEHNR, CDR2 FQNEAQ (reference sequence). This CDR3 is CASSSRTRYEQYF. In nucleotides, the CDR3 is TGTGCCAGCAGCTCAAGGACACGGTACGAGCAGTACTTC.

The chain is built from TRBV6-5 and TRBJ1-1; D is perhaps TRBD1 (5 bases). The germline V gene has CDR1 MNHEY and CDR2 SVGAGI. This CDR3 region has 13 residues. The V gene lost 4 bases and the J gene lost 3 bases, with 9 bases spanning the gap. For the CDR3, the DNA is TGTGCCAGCAGTTGGGGGTGGGACACTGAAGCTTTCTTT. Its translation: CASSWGWDTEAFF.

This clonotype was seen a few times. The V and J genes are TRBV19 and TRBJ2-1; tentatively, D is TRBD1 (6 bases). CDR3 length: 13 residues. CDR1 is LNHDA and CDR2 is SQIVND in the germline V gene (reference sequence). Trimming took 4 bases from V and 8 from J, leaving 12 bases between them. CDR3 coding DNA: TGTGCCAGTAGTAAGGGACAACGCTATGAGCAGTTCTTC. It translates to CASSKGQRYEQFF.

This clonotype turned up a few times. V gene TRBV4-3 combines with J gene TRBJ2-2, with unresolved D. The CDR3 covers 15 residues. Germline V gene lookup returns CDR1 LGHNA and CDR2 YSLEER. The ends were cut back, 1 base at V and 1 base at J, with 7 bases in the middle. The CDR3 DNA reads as TGCGCCAGCAGCCAAGGAATCGGGAACACCGGGGAGCTGTTTTTT. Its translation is CASSQGIGNTGELFF.

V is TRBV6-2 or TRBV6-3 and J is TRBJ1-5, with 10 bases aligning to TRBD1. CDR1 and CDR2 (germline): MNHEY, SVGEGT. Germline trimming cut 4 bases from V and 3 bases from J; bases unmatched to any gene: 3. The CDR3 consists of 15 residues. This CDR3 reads CASSWGQGNNQPQHF. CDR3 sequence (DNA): TGTGCCAGCAGTTGGGGACAGGGGAACAATCAGCCCCAGCATTTT.

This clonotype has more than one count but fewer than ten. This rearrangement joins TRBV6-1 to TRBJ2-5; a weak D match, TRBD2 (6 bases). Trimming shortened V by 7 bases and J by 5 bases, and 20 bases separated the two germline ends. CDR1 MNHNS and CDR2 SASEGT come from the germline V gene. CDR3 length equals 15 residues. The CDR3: CASKETWEERETQYF. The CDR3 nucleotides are TGTGCCAGCAAGGAAACGTGGGAGGAGCGGGAGACCCAGTACTTC.

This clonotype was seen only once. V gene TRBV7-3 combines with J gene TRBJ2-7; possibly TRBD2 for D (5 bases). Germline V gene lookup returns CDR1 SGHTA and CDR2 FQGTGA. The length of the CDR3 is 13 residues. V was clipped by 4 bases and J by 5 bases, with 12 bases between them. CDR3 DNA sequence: TGTGCCAGCAGCTGGGGAAAGGGAGACGAGCAGTACTTC. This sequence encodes CASSWGKGDEQYF. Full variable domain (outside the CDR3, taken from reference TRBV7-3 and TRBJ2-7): GAGVSQTPSNKVTEKGKYVELRCDPISGHTALYWYRQSLGQGPEFLIYFQGTGAADDSGLPNDRFFAVRPEGSVSTLKIQRTERGDSAVYLCASSWGKGDEQYFGPGTRLTVT.

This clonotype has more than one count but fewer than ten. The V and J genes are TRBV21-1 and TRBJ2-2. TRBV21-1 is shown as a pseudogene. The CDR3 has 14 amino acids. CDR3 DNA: TGTGCCAGCAGCAAAGGGGAATGCACCGGGGAGCTGTTTTTT. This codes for CASSKGECTGELFF.

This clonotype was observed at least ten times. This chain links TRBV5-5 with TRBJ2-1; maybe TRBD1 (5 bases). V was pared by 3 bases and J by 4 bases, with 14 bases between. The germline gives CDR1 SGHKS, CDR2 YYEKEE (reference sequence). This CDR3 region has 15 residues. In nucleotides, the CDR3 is TGTGCCAGCAGCTACACCGGACATAGTTACAATGAGCAGTTCTTC. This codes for CASSYTGHSYNEQFF.

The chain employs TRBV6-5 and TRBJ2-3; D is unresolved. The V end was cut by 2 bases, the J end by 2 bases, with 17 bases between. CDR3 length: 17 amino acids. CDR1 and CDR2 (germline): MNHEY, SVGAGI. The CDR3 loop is CASSYTQTQKDTDTQYF. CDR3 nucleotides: TGTGCCAGCAGTTACACCCAGACTCAAAAGGACACAGATACGCAGTATTTT.

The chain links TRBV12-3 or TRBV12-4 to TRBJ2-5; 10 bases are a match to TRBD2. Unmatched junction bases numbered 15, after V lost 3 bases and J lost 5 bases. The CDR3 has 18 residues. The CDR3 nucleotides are TGTGCCAGCAGTTTCTATAAAGGTCTAGCGGGGGAGGACGAGACCCAGTACTTC. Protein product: CASSFYKGLAGEDETQYF.

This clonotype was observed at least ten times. The CDR3 is CASSSTGSSYGYTF. The CDR3 nucleotides read TGTGCCAGCAGCTCGACAGGGTCTTCGTATGGCTACACCTTC. V usage is TRBV13 and J usage is TRBJ1-2, with 7 nucleotides matching TRBD1. V lost 4 bases to trimming and J lost 5 bases; unmatched junction nucleotides: 7. Germline V gene lookup returns CDR1 PRHDT and CDR2 FYEKMQ (reference sequence). The CDR3 covers 14 residues.

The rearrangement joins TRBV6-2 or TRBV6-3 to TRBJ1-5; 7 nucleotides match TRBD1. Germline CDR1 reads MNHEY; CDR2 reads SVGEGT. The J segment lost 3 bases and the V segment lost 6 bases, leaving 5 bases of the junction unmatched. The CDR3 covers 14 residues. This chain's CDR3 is CASSYGQDNQPQHF. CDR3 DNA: TGTGCCAGCAGCTACGGACAGGACAATCAGCCCCAGCATTTT.

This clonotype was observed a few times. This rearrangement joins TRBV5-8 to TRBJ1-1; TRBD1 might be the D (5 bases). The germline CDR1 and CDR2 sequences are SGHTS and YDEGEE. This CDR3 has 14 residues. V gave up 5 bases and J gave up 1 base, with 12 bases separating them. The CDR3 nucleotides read TGTGCCAGCAGTCGGGGAGGGGCGAACACTGAAGCTTTCTTT. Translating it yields CASSRGGANTEAFF.

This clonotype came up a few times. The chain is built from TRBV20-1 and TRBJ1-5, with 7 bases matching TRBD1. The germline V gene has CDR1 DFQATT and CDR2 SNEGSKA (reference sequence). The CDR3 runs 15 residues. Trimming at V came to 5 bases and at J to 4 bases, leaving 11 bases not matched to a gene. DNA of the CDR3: TGCAGTGCTCAAAACCCGGGACAGATAAATCAGCCCCAGCATTTT. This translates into CSAQNPGQINQPQHF.

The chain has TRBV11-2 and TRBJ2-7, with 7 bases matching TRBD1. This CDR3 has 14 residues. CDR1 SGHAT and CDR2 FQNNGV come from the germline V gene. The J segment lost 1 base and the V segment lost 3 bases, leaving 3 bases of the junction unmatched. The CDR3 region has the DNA TGTGCCAGCAGCTTGACAGGGAAATCCTACGAGCAGTACTTC. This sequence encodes CASSLTGKSYEQYF.

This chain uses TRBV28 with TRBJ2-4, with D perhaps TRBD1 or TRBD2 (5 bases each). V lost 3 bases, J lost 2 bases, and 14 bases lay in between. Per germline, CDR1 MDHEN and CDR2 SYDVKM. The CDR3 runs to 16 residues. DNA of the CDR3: TGTGCCAGCAGTTTCGGTTTGTCGGGGCCCAAAAACATTCAGTACTTC. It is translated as CASSFGLSGPKNIQYF. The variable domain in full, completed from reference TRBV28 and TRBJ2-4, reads DVKVTQSSRYLVKRTGEKVFLECVQDMDHENMFWYRQDPGLGLRLIYFSYDVKMKEKGDIPEGYSVSREKKERFSLILESASTNQTSMYLCASSFGLSGPKNIQYFGAGTRLSVL.